This T cell receptor (beta chain) is drawn from a study of vaccination effects on CD4 cells after COVID-19. Overall study results and limits: By a late point after vaccination, infection- and vaccine-induced clones had shrunk markedly through clonal contraction. The study dataset contains few convalescent patients and includes no early post-infection timepoints.

Only in-frame clones appear in the TCRdb table, and some are missing; sequencing was by immunoSEQ multiplex PCR. The table has 65,000 to 90,000 clones, under 85% seen once. CDR3 size: 11 residues. Germline V gives CDR1 SGHKS, CDR2 YYEKEE (reference sequence). V was pared by 4 bases and J by 2 bases, with 3 bases between. Viral peptide pool expansion of antigen-specific CD4+ T cells preceded sequencing in the ViraFEST assay. The authors isolated CD4+ T cells after ten to eleven days of culture. Prior SARS-CoV-2 infection was absent in the vaccine recipients, as shown by negative nucleocapsid antibodies. With approximately 9.8 ug/ml peptides and around 9.6 IU/ml IL-2, over 1.5 million PBMC per well were cultured. Both day 3 and day 7 saw half the medium replaced with IL-2 medium. On this clone: The antigen remains undetermined.

This receptor was taken from a human donor who received a COVID-19 vaccine. V and J are TRBV5-5 and TRBJ1-1, with D uncertain. Source: CD4+ T cells from PBMCs cultured with HCoV-NL63 spike peptides, taken before COVID-19 vaccination. For the CDR3, the DNA is TGTGCCAGCAGCACAAACACTGAAGCTTTCTTT. This gives the protein CASSTNTEAFF.